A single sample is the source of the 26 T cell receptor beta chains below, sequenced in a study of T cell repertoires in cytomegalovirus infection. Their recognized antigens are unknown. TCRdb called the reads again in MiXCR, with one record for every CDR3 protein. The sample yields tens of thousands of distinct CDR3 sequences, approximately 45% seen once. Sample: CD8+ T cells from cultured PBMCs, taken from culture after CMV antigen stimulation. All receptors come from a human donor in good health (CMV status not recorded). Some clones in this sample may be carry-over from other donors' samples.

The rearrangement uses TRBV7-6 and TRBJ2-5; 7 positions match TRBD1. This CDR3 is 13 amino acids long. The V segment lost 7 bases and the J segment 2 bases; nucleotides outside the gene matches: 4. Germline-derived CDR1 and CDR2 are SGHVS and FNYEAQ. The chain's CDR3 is CASTGTAQETQYF. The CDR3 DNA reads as TGTGCCAGCACCGGGACAGCTCAAGAGACCCAGTACTTC.

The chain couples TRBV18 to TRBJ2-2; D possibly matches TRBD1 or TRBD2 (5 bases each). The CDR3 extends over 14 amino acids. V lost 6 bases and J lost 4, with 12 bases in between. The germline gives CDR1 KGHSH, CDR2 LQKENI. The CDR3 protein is CASSPTGTTGELFF. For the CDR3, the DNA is TGTGCCAGCTCGCCGACCGGGACCACCGGGGAGCTGTTTTTT.

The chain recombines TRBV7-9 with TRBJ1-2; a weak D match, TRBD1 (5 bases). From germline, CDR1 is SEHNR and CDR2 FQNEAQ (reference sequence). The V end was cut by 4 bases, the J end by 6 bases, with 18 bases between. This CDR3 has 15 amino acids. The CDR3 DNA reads TGTGCCAGCAGCTCGGAGGTTAGGGGATCGGATGGCTACACCTTC. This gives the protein CASSSEVRGSDGYTF.

CDR3 coding DNA: TGTGCCAGCAGCGTGGGACAGGCGTCGAATGAGCAGTTCTTC. Its translation is CASSVGQASNEQFF. The chain is built from TRBV7-9 and TRBJ2-1; 8 positions match TRBD1. Trimming removed 5 bases from V and 7 bases from J; junction bases left unmatched: 7. CDR3 length: 14 residues. Germline values: CDR1 SEHNR, CDR2 FQNEAQ (reference sequence). Based on the CDR3 plus reference TRBV7-9 and TRBJ2-1, the full variable domain is DTGVSQNPRHKITKRGQNVTFRCDPISEHNRLYWYRQTLGQGPEFLTYFQNEAQLEKSRLLSDRFSAERPKGSFSTLEIQRTEQGDSAMYLCASSVGQASNEQFFGPGTRLTVL.

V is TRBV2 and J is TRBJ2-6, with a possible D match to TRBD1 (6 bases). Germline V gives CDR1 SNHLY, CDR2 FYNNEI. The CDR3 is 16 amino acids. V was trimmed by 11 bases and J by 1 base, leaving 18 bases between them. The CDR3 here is CAGARDIPSGANVLTF. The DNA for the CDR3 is TGTGCCGGTGCCCGGGACATCCCGTCTGGGGCCAACGTCCTGACTTTC.

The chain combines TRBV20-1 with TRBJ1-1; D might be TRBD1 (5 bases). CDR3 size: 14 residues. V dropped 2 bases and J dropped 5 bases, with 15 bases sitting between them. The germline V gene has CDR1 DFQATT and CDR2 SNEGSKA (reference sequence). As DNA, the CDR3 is TGCAGTGCTAGAATGCAGGGCCGAGGGACTGAAGCTTTCTTT. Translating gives CSARMQGRGTEAFF.

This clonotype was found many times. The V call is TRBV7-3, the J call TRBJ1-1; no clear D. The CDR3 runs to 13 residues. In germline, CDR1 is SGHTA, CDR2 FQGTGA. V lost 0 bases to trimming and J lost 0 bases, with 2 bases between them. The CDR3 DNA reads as TGTGCCAGCAGCTTAACAGTGAACACTGAAGCTTTCTTT. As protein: CASSLTVNTEAFF.

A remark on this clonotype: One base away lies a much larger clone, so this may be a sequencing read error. CDR3 residues: CASSLAPQGNTQAFF. Here the CDR3 DNA reads TGTGCCAGCAGCTTAGCCCCCCAGGGCAACACTCAAGCTTTCTTT. The chain carries TRBV7-6 and TRBJ1-1, with D possibly being TRBD1 (5 bases). The germline CDR1 and CDR2 sequences are SGHVS and FNYEAQ. The CDR3 extends over 15 amino acids.

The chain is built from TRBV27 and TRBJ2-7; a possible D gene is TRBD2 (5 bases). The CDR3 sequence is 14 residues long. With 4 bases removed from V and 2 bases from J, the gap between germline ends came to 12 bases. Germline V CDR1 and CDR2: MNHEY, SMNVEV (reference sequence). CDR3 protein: CASSYDTGTYEQYF. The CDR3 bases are TGTGCCAGCAGTTACGATACGGGGACCTACGAGCAGTACTTC.

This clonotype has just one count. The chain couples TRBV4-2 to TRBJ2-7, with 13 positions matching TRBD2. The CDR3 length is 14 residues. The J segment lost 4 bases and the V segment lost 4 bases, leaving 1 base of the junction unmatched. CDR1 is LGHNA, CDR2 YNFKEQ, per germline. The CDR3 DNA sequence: TGTGCCAGCAGCCGGACTAGCGGGAGATACGAGCAGTACTTC. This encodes CASSRTSGRYEQYF.

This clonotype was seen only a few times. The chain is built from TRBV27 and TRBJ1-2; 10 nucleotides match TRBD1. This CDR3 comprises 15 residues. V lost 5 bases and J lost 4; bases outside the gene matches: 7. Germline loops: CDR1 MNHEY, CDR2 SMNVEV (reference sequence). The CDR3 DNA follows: TGTGCCAGCAGTATTGGACAGGGGGGCCTCTATGGCTACACCTTC. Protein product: CASSIGQGGLYGYTF.

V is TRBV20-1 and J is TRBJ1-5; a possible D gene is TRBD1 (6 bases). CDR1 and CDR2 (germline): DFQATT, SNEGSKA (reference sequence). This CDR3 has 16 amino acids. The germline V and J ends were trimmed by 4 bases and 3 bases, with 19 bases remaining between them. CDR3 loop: CSAMQGNAGVNQPQHF. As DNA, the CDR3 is TGCAGTGCTATGCAGGGGAACGCGGGGGTCAATCAGCCCCAGCATTTT.

The CDR3 loop reads CASSAGGRVNTEAFF. The CDR3 DNA follows: TGTGCCAGCAGCGCGGGGGGCAGAGTGAACACTGAAGCTTTCTTT. The chain has TRBV9 and TRBJ1-1, with D perhaps matching TRBD1 (6 bases). The germline gives CDR1 SGDLS, CDR2 YYNGEE. Trimming pared 3 bases from V and 0 bases from J, leaving 12 bases between. The CDR3 is 15 residues long.

The CDR3 DNA reads as TGCAGTGCTGGGCTTGAAGATACGCAGTATTTT. The encoded protein is CSAGLEDTQYF. The gene calls are TRBV20-1 and TRBJ2-3; D uncertain. CDR1 is DFQATT and CDR2 is SNEGSKA in the germline V gene (reference sequence). The CDR3 length is 11 residues. Trimming cost V 5 bases and J 5 bases, with 8 bases left between them.

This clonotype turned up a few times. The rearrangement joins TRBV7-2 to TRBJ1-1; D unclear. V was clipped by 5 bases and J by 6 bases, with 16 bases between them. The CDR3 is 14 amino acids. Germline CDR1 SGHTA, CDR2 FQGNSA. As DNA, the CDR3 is TGTGCCAGCAGCCTATCCGGGGTTGGGCCTGAAGCTTTCTTT. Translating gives CASSLSGVGPEAFF.

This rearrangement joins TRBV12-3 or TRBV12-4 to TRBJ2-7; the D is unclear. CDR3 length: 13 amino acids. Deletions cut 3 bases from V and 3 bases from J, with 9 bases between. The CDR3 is CASSLTLYYEQYF. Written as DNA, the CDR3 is TGTGCCAGCAGTTTGACTCTGTACTACGAGCAGTACTTC.

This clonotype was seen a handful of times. The CDR3 reads CASSLRDQETQYF. The CDR3 DNA reads as TGTGCCAGCAGCTTGAGGGACCAAGAGACCCAGTACTTC. This chain joins TRBV12-3 or TRBV12-4 and TRBJ2-5; TRBD2 might be the D (5 bases). V shed 6 bases and J shed 0 bases, with 8 bases lying between them. The CDR3 spans 13 residues.

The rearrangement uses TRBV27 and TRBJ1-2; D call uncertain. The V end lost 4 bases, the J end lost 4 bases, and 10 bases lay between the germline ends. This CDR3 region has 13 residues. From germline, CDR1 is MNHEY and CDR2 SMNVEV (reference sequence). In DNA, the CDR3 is TGTGCCAGCAGTTCGACTAACACCTATGGCTACACCTTC. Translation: CASSSTNTYGYTF.

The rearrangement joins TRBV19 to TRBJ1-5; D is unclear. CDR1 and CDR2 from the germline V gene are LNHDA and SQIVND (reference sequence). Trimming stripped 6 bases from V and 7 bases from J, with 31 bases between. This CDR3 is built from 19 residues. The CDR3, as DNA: TGTGCCAGTAGGGGCACGGGTGGAGGGATGGGGTCTCGGAGGCAGCCCCAGCATTTT. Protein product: CASRGTGGGMGSRRQPQHF.

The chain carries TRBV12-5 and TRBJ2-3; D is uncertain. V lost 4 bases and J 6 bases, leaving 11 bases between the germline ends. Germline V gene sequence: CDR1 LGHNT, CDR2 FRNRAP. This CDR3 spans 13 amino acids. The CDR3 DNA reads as TGTGCTAGTGGTTCGTGGCTGGCGGATACGCAGTATTTT. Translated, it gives CASGSWLADTQYF. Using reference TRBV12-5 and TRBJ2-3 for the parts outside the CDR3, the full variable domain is DARVTQTPRHKVTEMGQEVTMRCQPILGHNTVFWYRQTMMQGLELLAYFRNRAPLDDSGMPKDRFSAEMPDATLATLKIQPSEPRDSAVYFCASGSWLADTQYFGPGTRLTVL.

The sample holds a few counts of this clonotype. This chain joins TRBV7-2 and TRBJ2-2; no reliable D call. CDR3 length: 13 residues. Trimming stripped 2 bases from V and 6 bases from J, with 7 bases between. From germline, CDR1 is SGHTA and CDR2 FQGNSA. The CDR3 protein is CASSLIKAGELFF. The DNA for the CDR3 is TGTGCCAGCAGCTTAATCAAGGCCGGGGAGCTGTTTTTT.

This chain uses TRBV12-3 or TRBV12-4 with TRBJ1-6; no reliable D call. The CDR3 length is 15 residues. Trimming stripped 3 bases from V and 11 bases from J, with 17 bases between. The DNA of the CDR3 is TGTGCCAGCAGTTTTTCGACTCGGCTGGTGCCACCCCTCCACTTT. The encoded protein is CASSFSTRLVPPLHF.

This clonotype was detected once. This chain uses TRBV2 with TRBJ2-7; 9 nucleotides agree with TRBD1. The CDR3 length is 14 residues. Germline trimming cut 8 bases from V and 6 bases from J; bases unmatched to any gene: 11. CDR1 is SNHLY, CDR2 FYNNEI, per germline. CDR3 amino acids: CASALEETGGEQYF. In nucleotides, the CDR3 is TGTGCCAGCGCGCTAGAGGAGACAGGGGGCGAGCAGTACTTC.

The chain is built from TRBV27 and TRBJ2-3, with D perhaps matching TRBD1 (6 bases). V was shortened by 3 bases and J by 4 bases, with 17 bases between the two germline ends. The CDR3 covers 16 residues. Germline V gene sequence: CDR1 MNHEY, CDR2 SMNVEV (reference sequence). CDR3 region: CASSFLQGREADTQYF. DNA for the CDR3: TGTGCCAGCAGTTTTTTACAGGGAAGGGAAGCAGATACGCAGTATTTT.

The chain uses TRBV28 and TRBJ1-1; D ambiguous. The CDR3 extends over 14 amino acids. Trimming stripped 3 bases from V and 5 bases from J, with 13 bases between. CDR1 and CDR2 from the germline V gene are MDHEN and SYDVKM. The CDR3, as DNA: TGTGCCAGCAGTTTCGGCACGGGGAAAACTGAAGCTTTCTTT. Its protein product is CASSFGTGKTEAFF.

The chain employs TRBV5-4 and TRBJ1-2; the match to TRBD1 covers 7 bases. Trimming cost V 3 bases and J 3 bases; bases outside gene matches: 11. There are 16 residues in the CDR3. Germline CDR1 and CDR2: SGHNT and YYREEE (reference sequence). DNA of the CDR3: TGTGCCAGCAGCTCCGACAGGGCTTCCCTATACTATGGCTACACCTTC. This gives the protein CASSSDRASLYYGYTF.